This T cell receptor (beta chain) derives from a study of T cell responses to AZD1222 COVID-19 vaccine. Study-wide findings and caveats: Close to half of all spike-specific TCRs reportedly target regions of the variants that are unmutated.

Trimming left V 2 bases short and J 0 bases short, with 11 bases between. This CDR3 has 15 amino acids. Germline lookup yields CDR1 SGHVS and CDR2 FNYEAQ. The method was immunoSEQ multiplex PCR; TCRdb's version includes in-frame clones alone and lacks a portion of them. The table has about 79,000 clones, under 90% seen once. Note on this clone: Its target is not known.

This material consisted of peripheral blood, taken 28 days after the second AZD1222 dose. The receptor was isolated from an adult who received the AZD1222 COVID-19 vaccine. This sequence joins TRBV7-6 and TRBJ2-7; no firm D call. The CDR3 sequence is CASSLQDGDSYEQYF. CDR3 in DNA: TGTGCCAGCAGCTTACAGGACGGTGACTCCTACGAGCAGTACTTC.